These T cell receptor beta chains were read from a single sample in a study of blood T cell repertoires in COVID-19. Sequencing used immunoSEQ multiplex PCR; TCRdb keeps in-frame clones, though not all of them. The sample gives under 110,000 clones, about 91% of which show up once; roughly a sixth is in the top ten. Sequencing was performed on peripheral blood. These receptors came from a man in his fifties or sixties with acute or convalescent COVID-19. Both conserved end residues are part of each CDR3. Each record gives: clone size, J gene, V gene, D gene, CDR3 protein, CDR3 DNA. A D gene is named only where the DNA matches it firmly. Size values are once, few and many counts, or a class for expanded clones, and some rows have none.

abundance: -; j_gene: TRBJ1-1; v_gene: TRBV4-1; d_gene: TRBD1; CDR3aa: CASSQPRQGMNTEAFF; CDR3nt: TGCGCCAGCAGCCAGCCTCGACAGGGGATGAACACTGAAGCTTTCTTT
abundance: -; j_gene: TRBJ2-3; v_gene: TRBV19; d_gene: TRBD2; CDR3aa: CASTAGGTTSTDTQYF; CDR3nt: TGTGCCAGTACCGCGGGGGGAACAACTAGCACAGATACGCAGTATTTT
abundance: -; j_gene: TRBJ1-5; v_gene: TRBV19; d_gene: TRBD1; CDR3aa: CASSPVGTGWDQPQHF; CDR3nt: TGTGCCAGTAGCCCAGTGGGGACAGGGTGGGACCAGCCCCAGCATTTT
abundance: -; j_gene: TRBJ1-5; v_gene: TRBV18; d_gene: -; CDR3aa: CASSAGDKVFQPQHF; CDR3nt: TGTGCCAGCTCAGCAGGGGATAAGGTTTTTCAGCCCCAGCATTTT
abundance: -; j_gene: TRBJ2-1; v_gene: TRBV9; d_gene: TRBD2; CDR3aa: CASSVSGGRNEQFF; CDR3nt: TGTGCCAGCAGCGTGAGCGGGGGACGCAATGAGCAGTTCTTC
abundance: -; j_gene: TRBJ1-6; v_gene: TRBV19; d_gene: -; CDR3aa: CASSMGSSYNSPLHF; CDR3nt: TGTGCCAGTAGTATGGGCAGCTCCTATAATTCACCCCTCCACTTT
abundance: once; j_gene: TRBJ1-1; v_gene: TRBV18; d_gene: -; CDR3aa: CASSPGIGGREAFF; CDR3nt: TGTGCCAGCTCACCGGGGATAGGGGGAAGAGAAGCTTTCTTT
abundance: -; j_gene: TRBJ1-4; v_gene: TRBV9; d_gene: -; CDR3aa: CASSVGKKGNEKLFF; CDR3nt: TGTGCCAGCAGCGTTGGTAAAAAGGGGAATGAAAAACTGTTTTTT
abundance: -; j_gene: TRBJ2-7; v_gene: TRBV11-2; d_gene: TRBD1; CDR3aa: CASSPRDRVYEQYF; CDR3nt: TGTGCCAGCAGCCCTCGGGACAGGGTCTACGAGCAGTACTTC
abundance: few; j_gene: TRBJ1-5; v_gene: TRBV5-8; d_gene: TRBD1; CDR3aa: CASSYGTGNQPQHF; CDR3nt: TGTGCCAGCAGCTACGGGACAGGCAATCAGCCCCAGCATTTT
abundance: once; j_gene: TRBJ1-1; v_gene: TRBV20-1; d_gene: TRBD1; CDR3aa: CSASDREDTEAFF; CDR3nt: TGCAGTGCTAGTGACAGGGAAGACACTGAAGCTTTCTTT
abundance: -; j_gene: TRBJ2-3; v_gene: TRBV7-2; d_gene: -; CDR3aa: CASSYSGGTDTQYF; CDR3nt: TGTGCCAGCAGCTACTCGGGGGGCACAGATACGCAGTATTTT
abundance: -; j_gene: TRBJ2-5; v_gene: TRBV20-1; d_gene: -; CDR3aa: CSARDRETQYF; CDR3nt: TGCAGTGCTAGAGATCGGGAGACCCAGTACTTC
abundance: few; j_gene: TRBJ2-5; v_gene: TRBV28; d_gene: -; CDR3aa: CASSPMRGIRKTQYF; CDR3nt: TGTGCCAGCAGCCCCATGAGGGGGATTAGAAAGACCCAGTACTTC
abundance: -; j_gene: TRBJ2-1; v_gene: TRBV5-1; d_gene: TRBD1; CDR3aa: CASSLNPAGTGNNEQFF; CDR3nt: TGCGCCAGCAGCCTAAACCCAGCCGGGACAGGGAACAATGAGCAGTTCTTC
abundance: -; j_gene: TRBJ2-5; v_gene: TRBV2; d_gene: -; CDR3aa: CASSDSKPQETQYF; CDR3nt: TGTGCCAGCAGTGATAGTAAACCTCAAGAGACCCAGTACTTC
abundance: -; j_gene: TRBJ1-2; v_gene: TRBV7-9; d_gene: -; CDR3aa: CASLLGAEGYGYTF; CDR3nt: TGTGCCAGTCTCTTGGGGGCCGAAGGCTATGGCTACACCTTC
abundance: once; j_gene: TRBJ1-1; v_gene: TRBV5-8; d_gene: TRBD1; CDR3aa: CASSPYDRGEAFF; CDR3nt: TGTGCCAGCAGCCCTTACGACAGGGGCGAAGCTTTCTTT
abundance: -; j_gene: TRBJ2-1; v_gene: TRBV7-2; d_gene: TRBD2; CDR3aa: CASSLTSGEHNEQFF; CDR3nt: TGTGCCAGCAGCTTGACTAGCGGGGAACACAATGAGCAGTTCTTC
abundance: -; j_gene: TRBJ2-5; v_gene: TRBV3-1/TRBV3-2; d_gene: TRBD2; CDR3aa: CASRTSGGETQYF; CDR3nt: TGTGCCAGCAGGACTAGCGGGGGTGAGACCCAGTACTTC
abundance: -; j_gene: TRBJ1-2; v_gene: TRBV29-1; d_gene: TRBD1; CDR3aa: CSAKGQSNYGYTF; CDR3nt: TGCAGCGCTAAGGGACAGTCAAACTATGGCTACACCTTC
abundance: -; j_gene: TRBJ2-4; v_gene: TRBV4-2; d_gene: TRBD2; CDR3aa: CASSQDDSLGGENIQYF; CDR3nt: TGTGCCAGCAGCCAAGACGATAGTTTGGGGGGGGAAAACATTCAGTACTTC
abundance: -; j_gene: TRBJ1-5; v_gene: TRBV6-4; d_gene: TRBD1; CDR3aa: CASSDGQGAKNQPQHF; CDR3nt: TGTGCCAGCAGTGACGGGCAGGGGGCGAAAAATCAGCCCCAGCATTTT
abundance: few; j_gene: TRBJ1-2; v_gene: TRBV27; d_gene: -; CDR3aa: CASSPMGGAGYTF; CDR3nt: TGTGCCAGCAGCCCCATGGGGGGGGCCGGCTACACCTTC
abundance: -; j_gene: TRBJ2-5; v_gene: TRBV5-1; d_gene: -; CDR3aa: CASSSGQRETQYF; CDR3nt: TGCGCCAGCAGCTCAGGACAGAGGGAGACCCAGTACTTC
abundance: -; j_gene: TRBJ2-2; v_gene: TRBV19; d_gene: TRBD1; CDR3aa: CATPGQETGELFF; CDR3nt: TGTGCCACCCCGGGACAGGAAACCGGGGAGCTGTTTTTT
abundance: -; j_gene: TRBJ1-5; v_gene: TRBV15; d_gene: -; CDR3aa: CATSERPEGGQPQHF; CDR3nt: TGTGCCACCAGCGAACGACCAGAAGGGGGTCAGCCCCAGCATTTT
abundance: -; j_gene: TRBJ2-7; v_gene: TRBV5-4; d_gene: -; CDR3aa: CASSFRGSYHYEQYF; CDR3nt: TGTGCCAGCAGCTTTAGGGGTTCCTACCACTACGAGCAGTACTTC